This is a list of T cell receptor beta chains from one sample in a study of shared clonotypes between healthy human individuals. Sequencing used immunoSEQ multiplex PCR; TCRdb keeps in-frame clones, though not all of them. The data show roughly 2,300,000 clones, with under 95% seen just once and more than 0.35% held by the top ten. Sample: naive CD4+ T cells from PBMCs. These receptors came from a man aged 18-30 years in good health. Some clones in this sample may be carry-over from other donors' samples. Each CDR3 is given with its conserved first and last residue. A D gene is named only where the DNA matches it firmly. The size field is filled for only some rows; it gives once, few, many or a size class.

d_call j_call clone_size v_call cdr3_nt cdr3_aa
TRBD1 TRBJ2-2 - TRBV18 TGTGCCAGCTCACCATTGGGGACAGGGCACACCGGGGAGCTGTTTTTT CASSPLGTGHTGELFF
TRBD1 TRBJ1-4 - TRBV28 TGTGCCAGCACCCCCACAGGGGGTAATGAAAAACTGTTTTTT CASTPTGGNEKLFF
TRBD2 TRBJ2-1 - TRBV28 TGTGCCAGCAACTCAGCGGGAGGATACAATGAGCAGTTCTTC CASNSAGGYNEQFF
- TRBJ2-3 once TRBV9 TGTGCCAGCAGCGTAGCCCCGGGGAGGACAGATACGCAGTATTTT CASSVAPGRTDTQYF
TRBD2 TRBJ2-7 once TRBV10-3 TGTGCCATCAGAGACCTAGCGGTCGCGCCGGAGGAGTACTTC CAIRDLAVAPEEYF
- TRBJ1-4 - TRBV14 TGTGCCAGCAGCTCACTGGGGGCGCGGGCTAATGAAAAACTGTTTTTT CASSSLGARANEKLFF
- TRBJ2-4 - TRBV18 TGTGCCAGCTCACCAGGACAGTTTCTAGCCAAAAACATTCAGTACTTC CASSPGQFLAKNIQYF
TRBD1 TRBJ2-7 - TRBV14 TGTGCCAGCACAGGGACAGACTCCTACGAGCAGTACTTC CASTGTDSYEQYF
- TRBJ2-3 - TRBV5-4 TGTGCCAGCAGCTCCCGGCGGGCGGCTAGCACAGATACGCAGTATTTT CASSSRRAASTDTQYF
TRBD1 TRBJ2-7 - TRBV7-3 TGTGCCAGCAGCTTAAACAGGGGACCCTACGAGCAGTACTTC CASSLNRGPYEQYF
- TRBJ1-3 - TRBV5-1 TGCGCCAGCAGCTCTACAGGGATCTCTGGAAACACCATATATTTT CASSSTGISGNTIYF
- TRBJ1-2 - TRBV27 TGTGCCAGCAGTCCCCTGGGGAACTATGGCTACACCTTC CASSPLGNYGYTF
TRBD1 TRBJ1-4 - TRBV9 TGTGCCAGCAGTGTACAGGGGGCGAGTGAAAAACTGTTTTTT CASSVQGASEKLFF
- TRBJ1-3 - TRBV9 TGTGCCAGCAGCGTAGCCCCCAGCTTGGGCACCATATATTTT CASSVAPSLGTIYF
TRBD2 TRBJ2-7 - TRBV30 TGTGCCTGGAGGGAACTAGCGGGCTACGAGCAGTACTTC CAWRELAGYEQYF
TRBD2 TRBJ2-5 - TRBV9 TGTGCCAGCAGCCCCGGGACTAGTCAAGAGACCCAGTACTTC CASSPGTSQETQYF
TRBD1 TRBJ2-2 - TRBV5-1 TGCGCCAGCAGCTTGGCCGTGGGACAGGGACAGAACACCGGGGAGCTGTTTTTT CASSLAVGQGQNTGELFF
TRBD2 TRBJ2-5 - TRBV28 TGTGCCAGCAGTTCGCTAGCGGCCGGGGCGGAGACCCAGTACTTC CASSSLAAGAETQYF
- TRBJ2-5 - TRBV25-1 TGTGCCAGCAGTGAATACGGGGAAGTCTGGGAGACCCAGTACTTC CASSEYGEVWETQYF
- TRBJ2-1 - TRBV10-1 TGCGCCAGCAGTGAGTCTGCCGACCTTCCAGATGAGCAGTTCTTC CASSESADLPDEQFF
TRBD1 TRBJ1-4 - TRBV5-1 TGCGCCAGCAGCCCGGGGACAGGGACTAATGAAAAACTGTTTTTT CASSPGTGTNEKLFF
TRBD2 TRBJ2-1 - TRBV10-3 TGTGCCATCAGTGCAGGAGGGACTAGCCTTGGCAATGAGCAGTTCTTC CAISAGGTSLGNEQFF
- TRBJ2-5 - TRBV19 TGTGCCAGTAGGACACGGACAGGAGGGGAGACCCAGTACTTC CASRTRTGGETQYF
TRBD2 TRBJ2-7 - TRBV2 TGTGCCAGCAGCAAACTAGCGGCCTCCTACGAGCAGTACTTC CASSKLAASYEQYF
- TRBJ1-5 - TRBV2 TGTGCCAGCAGTGTTGGGCGGAACAATCAGCCCCAGCATTTT CASSVGRNNQPQHF
TRBD2 TRBJ2-3 - TRBV30 TGTGCCTGGCTACGCGCCATAGCGGGAGGGAGCTCAGATACGCAGTATTTT CAWLRAIAGGSSDTQYF
- TRBJ1-4 - TRBV28 TGTGCCAGCAGTTTATCCAAGTTCGGGAATGAAAAACTGTTTTTT CASSLSKFGNEKLFF